Detailed here is one T cell receptor (beta chain). In this sample, this clonotype turned up many times. Its binding antigen is unknown. The record has no base qualities; no much larger clone is one base away. This sample was taken from a study of T cells in Graves' hyperthyroidism and ophthalmopathy (dated by TCRdb to the late 2010s). About the investigation overall: Peripheral blood was collected at initial diagnosis, before any treatment. To identify TCR V-J signatures that set the groups apart, the researchers used a discovery cohort of more than 95 patients, made up of around 40 with Graves' ophthalmopathy and approximately 57 with stable Graves' hyperthyroidism. An independent validation cohort of around 19 hyperthyroidism patients and more than 15 patients who later progressed to ophthalmopathy tested prospective prediction of ophthalmopathy. The 75 to 100 discovery patients were randomly split 7:3 into training and test sets. Thyroid tissue and blood T-cell repertoires from six Graves' hyperthyroidism patients were also compared in the study. Following sampling, methimazole starting at 30 mg daily was given to hyperthyroidism patients, and high-dose intravenous methylprednisolone was given to ophthalmopathy patients. The paper reports TCR Vbeta CDR3 sequencing of some 140 peripheral blood samples: over 40 ophthalmopathy, approximately 74 hyperthyroidism and 17 progressor patients.

Results and caveats for the whole study, not just this receptor: No statistical method was used to set the sample size in advance, and investigators knew the group allocation. In cross-validation, a model built on a 13 V-J signature told ophthalmopathy apart from stable hyperthyroidism with over 85% sensitivity and about 81% specificity, and in testing the same model reached 80%/75%. Most expanded thyroid clonotypes (frequency above 0.001) were also found in blood, which suggests that blood repertoires may mirror thyroid immune responses. In validation, the model predicted progression to ophthalmopathy with over 65% sensitivity and 72% to 85% specificity, a median of about 6 months before onset.

The CDR3, cysteine through phenylalanine, is 13 amino acids long. The CDR3 DNA has 39 bases and is translated from base 1. The germline V end is reduced by 5 bases and the J end by 7 bases; junction bases left unmatched: 5. Per the germline V gene (reference sequence), DFQATT is the CDR1 and SNEGSKA is the CDR2. In the ophthalmopathy patients, disease was moderately to severely active, with a Clinical Activity Score of 3 or more, a NOSPECS grade of 4 or more, and a duration of less than 3 months. Any patient with an uncontrolled infection, another autoimmune disease, pregnancy or lactation was excluded. Clinical symptoms, serum thyroxine and TRAb, thyroid ultrasound, and orbital computed tomography formed the basis for the diagnoses. PBMCs were isolated from more than 9 ml of fresh peripheral blood by Ficoll-Paque density gradient centrifugation. Total RNA was extracted with Trizol reagent, and quality was checked on an Agilent 2100 Bioanalyzer.

Amplification of TCR beta CDR3 regions was carried out from RNA transcripts. The TCR CDR3 was subjected to a first round of RT-PCR using the HTBI primer set and the Qiagen OneStep RT-PCR kit. The libraries were constructed in a second round of multiplex PCR and then size-selected and purified. Sequencing of the libraries was done on an Illumina HiSeq2000 using paired-end 100 bp reads. Per the original workflow: Raw data were processed with SOAPnuke, discarding reads with adapters, uncalled bases, mean Phred below 15, or no exact constant-primer or identifier match. High-quality paired reads were merged with COPE v1.2.5, and unique nucleotide sequences were defined as clonotypes. MiTCR v1.1 was used to align clonotypes to the IMGT TRBV, TRBD and TRBJ reference segments. The analysis included only V-J combinations with a frequency above 0.0001, which together covered about 99% of the repertoires. The TCS score was defined as the ratio of F50 (clonal expansion) to E x V (chaos), calculated using BLOSUM62-based TCRdist between CDR3 peptides within each V-J. Welch's t-statistics and random forest reduced approximately 520 V-J features to around 14, which were used in a naive Bayes classifier (R e1071). The public reads were reprocessed in TCRdb via fastp at Q25 and MiXCR, keeping in-frame beta chains. Every distinct CDR3 protein forms one entry, paired with its most common genes and DNA. The V and J calls were determined by TCRdb, not by the authors. The sample has around 600,000 distinct CDR3 sequences on record, around 15% of them singletons. Around 3.3% of the sample rests with the top ten.

The rearranged chain carries TRBV20-1 and TRBJ2-7, with 13 middle bases fitting TRBD2. The sample taken for sequencing was blood. This TCR came from a woman aged 35 to 49 with Graves' ophthalmopathy. The DNA sequence is TGCAGTGCTTGGACTAGCGGGGGCCGGGAGCAGTACTTC. Translated, it reads CSAWTSGGREQYF.